This T cell receptor (beta chain) was sequenced in a study of T cell responses to AZD1222 COVID-19 vaccine. Whole-study findings and limits: It should be noted that donors were predominantly white British and more often female, and clonal diversity was possibly underestimated. It was only after the peak T cell response that any repertoires were sampled. Across the whole spike, CD4 TCRs peaked at regions 160-218 and 743-854. Unmutated variant regions reportedly attract nearly half of all spike-specific TCRs.

Profiling relied on immunoSEQ multiplex PCR, and the TCRdb table lists in-frame clones only, not all of them. The sample includes under 150,000 clones, 70% to 85% of them seen just once. Germline V gene data show CDR1 as SGHAT and CDR2 as FQDESV (reference sequence). CDR3 length: 13 amino acids. With 5 bases removed from V and 8 bases from J, the gap between germline ends came to 15 bases. Regarding this clone: Its antigen is unknown.

This TCR derives from an adult who received the AZD1222 COVID-19 vaccine. This chain connects TRBV11-1 to TRBJ1-2; D gene uncertain. This specimen was peripheral blood, taken 28 days after the second AZD1222 dose. This CDR3 is CASSTERGSGYTF. In DNA, the CDR3 is TGTGCCAGCAGCACCGAGCGGGGTAGCGGCTACACCTTC. The full variable domain, its missing parts supplied by reference TRBV11-1 and TRBJ1-2, is EAEVAQSPRYKITEKSQAVAFWCDPISGHATLYWYRQILGQGPELLVQFQDESVVDDSQLPKDRFSAERLKGVDSTLKIQPAELGDSAMYLCASSTERGSGYTFGSGTRLTVV.